This T cell receptor (beta chain) comes out of a study of cytomegalovirus exposure and HLA in healthy donors (dated by TCRdb to between 2016 and 2019). Looking at the study overall: An earlier analysis of approximately 640 of the donors reported roughly 300 Gb of sequence data and 120 million or so unique TCR beta sequences from roughly 180 million T cells. An early release that covered several hundred HLA-typed donors contained about 300 gigabases of sequencing data and 70 million to 100 million unique TCR sequences. Among the roughly 390 genotyped donors, approximately 76% belonged to the genetic ancestry cluster associated with self-reported Caucasian donors. The study aimed to test whether cataloging public T cell receptors could reveal signatures of past pathogen exposure. The T cell repertoires of 700 or so subjects were profiled by immunosequencing and related to cytomegalovirus serostatus. Along with the approximately 670-subject first cohort, a separate validation cohort of over a hundred different subjects was used. To predict cytomegalovirus infection status, the study combined high-throughput TCR immunosequencing, statistical association of individual TCRs with disease status, and machine learning. A later analysis re-analyzed previously published TCR beta repertoires from 600 to 850 donors and added high-resolution HLA genotyping to study TCR occurrence patterns. In the later analysis, no new phenotypic data were used to find candidate immune exposures; instead, reliance was placed on TCR beta sequences and their occurrence across donors. An earlier analysis of about 620 of the donors applied high-throughput TCR beta sequencing to assess whether each TCR beta V gene segment acted as functional or pseudogenic. Donor age, sex, ethnicity and CMV serostatus were collected together with the repertoire data. A later genetic analysis used genome-wide SNP genotypes for about 60% of the 666 donors, treating that subset as a discovery cohort. All discovery cohort repertoires had been generated on a single sequencing platform. Both class I and class II loci were covered by HLA typing, at four-digit resolution. The number of typed donors differed by locus: 629-630 for A, B, C, DRB1 and DQB1; approximately 520 for DQA1; 606 for DPA1; and 400 to 480 for DPB1. Because of strong linkage in the cohort, 4 to 6 DR-DQ haplotypes were treated as single units for association and clustering. Among some 400 genotyped donors of the cohort, an average of around 250,000 unique TCR beta nucleotide sequences was sequenced per donor, of which 15% to 20% were non-productive. Overall study outcomes, separate from this receptor: A further reported finding was that TCR beta sequences accurately predicted the HLA-A and HLA-B alleles for most subjects in the first cohort. In a later analysis, 16,951 TCR beta sequences were associated with specific HLA alleles at a false discovery rate of 0.05. Roughly 15 rarely observed V segments, including chromosome 9 orphons, were excluded from the earlier analysis of about 610 of the donors because counts were too low. Only TCR beta chains were sequenced in this cohort, and the absence of alpha or paired-chain data limited detectable features. In the study, approximately 160 TCR beta chains were listed as associated with cytomegalovirus. A later genetic analysis reported fewer N-insertions in productive TCRs among donors in an Asian-associated ancestry cluster than the roughly 690-donor mean. In an earlier analysis of 587 of the donors, most TCR beta V segments appeared in productive rearrangements about 90% or about 30% of the time, broadly matching IMGT annotations. A cluster of highly shared sequence variants was judged likely to represent a technical artifact of the sequencing pipeline. According to a later analysis, TCR association rates differed among HLA loci, with DRB1 alleles showing the most associated TCRs and HLA-C alleles showing the fewest. The authors suggested that the approach could potentially be extended to other disease states and immunological phenotypes. Several of the top co-occurrence clusters appeared to be linked to parvovirus B19, influenza, CMV and Epstein-Barr virus, according to a later analysis. A few of the identified cytomegalovirus-associated TCR beta chains were confirmed in vitro to be specific for cytomegalovirus antigens. Assigning TCR associations to individual alleles was difficult when HLA alleles, especially DR and DQ, strongly co-occurred. In a later analysis, most CMV-associated TCR beta chains were found to appear HLA-restricted, with HLA associations seemingly driven largely by CMV exposure. The 87-base-pair reads could not distinguish some IMGT-functional V segments, including TRBV6-2 and TRBV6-3, so those segments were excluded. In a later analysis, HLA-associated TCR beta chains were found to be more clonally expanded and to have lower generation probabilities than equally common non-associated chains. Because some donors lacked HLA typing at each locus, the association tests relied only on the typed subset. Roughly uniform sequencing depth across donors was assumed in presence/absence analyses, although this assumption may not hold. Linkage disequilibrium might explain the correlated functional status among segregating V segments, but an unknown experimental factor could not be excluded. In both the original and validation cohorts, the classifier was reported to diagnose cytomegalovirus status with high specificity and sensitivity. For the cohort, immune exposure information was limited to CMV serostatus. In a later genetic analysis, a missense DCLRE1C variant was associated with V-gene and J-gene trimming of TCR beta chains, and the association was replicated in an independent cohort. Most TCR sequences were observed very rarely across donors, whereas some public TCRs were present in many individuals.

V and J lose 3 bases and 4 bases, and a span of 12 bases separates them. The CDR3 goes from the cysteine to the phenylalanine over 14 residues. The only DNA kept is the CDR3, 42 bases in frame from the first base. The germline V gene (reference sequence) supplies CDR1 LNHDA and CDR2 SQIVND. In total, roughly 710 healthy bone marrow donors made up the cohort. All cohort members were sampled while nominally healthy, although unrecorded immune exposures were likely present. The donor was CMV seronegative and belonged to the group of under 400 seronegative cohort members. A peripheral blood sample was collected from each donor, and TCR beta sequencing was performed on peripheral blood mononuclear cells. Genomic DNA was extracted from the blood cell samples with the Qiagen DNeasy Blood Extraction Kit. Libraries were made using the immunoSEQ multiplex PCR assay. The multiplex PCR relied on a mix of 60 forward primers for TCR Vbeta segments and 13 reverse primers for TCR Jbeta segments. Amplification of the CDR3 region of rearranged TCR beta genes was performed with a multiplex PCR assay on genomic DNA. Amplified TCR beta libraries were sequenced as 87-base-pair reads on the Illumina HiSeq System. The paper's data handling went like this. In a later analysis, some 80 million unique TCR beta chains were counted across the 500 to 700 repertoires, and approximately 11 million of these chains were shared by at least two donors. To remove PCR and sequencing errors, raw reads were error-corrected and collapsed into unique sequences using a nearest-neighbor algorithm that merged closely related sequences. V, D and J gene segments were assigned by aligning CDR3 sequences to IMGT reference sequences. Each retained sequence needed at least a six-nucleotide match to both a V gene segment and a J gene segment. Rearrangements were called productive when the CDR3 lacked stop codons and stayed in frame with V and J; all others were non-productive. Following IMGT convention, CDR3 was defined as the stretch from the second conserved V-encoded cysteine to the conserved J-encoded phenylalanine. The earlier analysis of 500 to 750 of the donors excluded any sequence lacking an unambiguous match to a single V gene segment. An earlier analysis of approximately 590 of the donors classified V segments as functional when productive rearrangements were above 56.7% and as segregating when the standard deviation between donors was above 5%. To diagnose cytomegalovirus status from the catalog of TCR beta chain sequences, a statistical classification framework was built. In a later analysis, TCR nucleotide sequences were compared against IMGT/GENE-DB human TR gene sequences so that V and J genes could be assigned. Using the TCRdist pipeline, a later analysis assigned CDR3 sequences along with most-parsimonious VDJ recombination scenarios. In a later analysis, every TCR beta chain was defined by the combination of its CDR3 amino acid sequence and its V-gene family, and reads without a unique V-gene family were dropped. A later analysis removed 592 highly shared, low-generation-probability nucleotide sequences to deal with suspected cross-contamination and a sequencing artifact. In a later analysis, a clonal expansion index for each public chain was calculated from normalized within-repertoire ranks of inferred template counts. In a later analysis, generation probabilities were computed using a VDJ recombination model fitted to out-of-frame rearrangements, and the results were checked against IGoR. Hypergeometric tests were used in a later analysis to score TCR-TCR, TCR-HLA and TCR-CMV co-occurrence, with a repertoire-size bias correction applied to the TCR pairs. To estimate false discovery rates, a later analysis permuted the HLA or CMV assignments 20 times. In a later analysis, co-occurring TCRs were grouped using DBSCAN, and TCRdist sequence similarity was added for clustering within HLA-allele-positive subsets. Co-occurrence clustering excluded repertoires with fewer than 30,000 or more than 120,000 public chains, plus five with anomalous nucleotide sharing. TCRdb limited this immuneACCESS table to in-frame rearrangements with V and J called. A share of clones is missing; checked studies link under half to unresolved V genes, and the rest is unexplained. Clone size and the V and J calls come from that table; the DNA yielded D and trimming. The sample has about 160,000 clones on record, roughly 84% of them singletons. The top ten hold 1% to 1.5% of the sample.

In the case of this clone: Which antigen it targets is not known. No base qualities exist here, and no much larger clone lies one base off it.

Sequencing was done on a sample of PBMCs. In this chain, TRBV19 is recombined with TRBJ1-2, with the D gene call left open. This sequence was found in a boy between 2 and 10 years old in good health and CMV-seronegative. The encoded CDR3 is CASSMETALYGYTF. The bases read TGTGCCAGTAGTATGGAGACGGCTCTCTATGGCTACACCTTC.